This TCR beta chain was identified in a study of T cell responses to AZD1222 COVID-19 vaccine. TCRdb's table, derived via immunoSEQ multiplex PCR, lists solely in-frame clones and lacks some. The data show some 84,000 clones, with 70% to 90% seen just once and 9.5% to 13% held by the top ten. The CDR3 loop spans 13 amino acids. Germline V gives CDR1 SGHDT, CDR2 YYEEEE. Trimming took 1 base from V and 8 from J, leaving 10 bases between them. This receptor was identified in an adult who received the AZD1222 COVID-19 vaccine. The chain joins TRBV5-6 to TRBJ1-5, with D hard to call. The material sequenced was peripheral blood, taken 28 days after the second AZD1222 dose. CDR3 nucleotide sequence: TGTGCCAGCAGCTTGAAGATGTATGAGCCCCAGCATTTT. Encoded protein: CASSLKMYEPQHF.